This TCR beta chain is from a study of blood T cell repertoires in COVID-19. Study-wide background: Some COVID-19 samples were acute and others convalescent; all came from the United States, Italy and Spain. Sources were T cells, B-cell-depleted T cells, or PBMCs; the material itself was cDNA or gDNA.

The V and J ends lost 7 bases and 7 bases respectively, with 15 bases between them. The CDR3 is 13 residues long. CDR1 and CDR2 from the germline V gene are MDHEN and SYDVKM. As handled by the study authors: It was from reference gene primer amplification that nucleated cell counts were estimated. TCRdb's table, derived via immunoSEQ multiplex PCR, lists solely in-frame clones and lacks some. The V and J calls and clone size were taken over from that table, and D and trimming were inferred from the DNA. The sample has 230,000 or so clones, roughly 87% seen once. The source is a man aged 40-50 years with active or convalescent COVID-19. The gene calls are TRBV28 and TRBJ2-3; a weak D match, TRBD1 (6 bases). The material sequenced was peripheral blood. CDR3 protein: CASINREGNTQYF. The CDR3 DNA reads TGTGCCAGCATCAACAGGGAAGGGAATACGCAGTATTTT.